The 22 T cell receptor beta chains given below trace back to one sample, sequenced in a study of cytomegalovirus exposure and HLA in healthy donors. The PCR was carried out with 60 Vbeta primers and 13 Jbeta primers. Assay used: immunoSEQ multiplex PCR; TCRdb lists only in-frame clones, some missing. This sample has more than 150,000 clones, with around 80% found just once. Input material: PBMCs. The receptors originated from a girl aged 2-10 years in good health and CMV-seropositive.

This clone appeared a single time. The V and J genes are TRBV6-5 and TRBJ2-7; no definite D call. CDR1 is MNHEY and CDR2 is SVGAGI in the germline V gene. CDR3 length: 14 amino acids. Trimming cost V 0 bases and J 2 bases, with 8 bases left between them. This CDR3 reads CASSYSGPAYEQYF. Here the CDR3 DNA reads TGTGCCAGCAGTTACTCTGGGCCCGCCTACGAGCAGTACTTC.

The sample holds one count of this clone. The gene calls are TRBV5-1 and TRBJ1-2, with 8 nucleotides matching TRBD1. V trimming: 4 bases; J trimming: 7 bases; junction bases outside the gene matches: 12. CDR1 and CDR2 from the germline V gene are SGHRS and YFSETQ. CDR3 length: 15 amino acids. The CDR3 spells CASSTTGGAAGGYTF. CDR3 DNA: TGCGCCAGCAGCACAACAGGGGGTGCCGCGGGTGGCTACACCTTC.

This chain links TRBV2 with TRBJ1-2; weak D call: TRBD1 (6 bases). Germline CDR1 is SNHLY and CDR2 is FYNNEI. V was shortened by 8 bases and J by 3 bases, with 22 bases between the two germline ends. The CDR3 contains 16 residues. CDR3 region: CASYGFITGRDYGYTF. CDR3 DNA: TGTGCCAGCTATGGCTTCATAACAGGGAGAGACTATGGCTACACCTTC.

This clone has just a few counts. V gene TRBV4-1 combines with J gene TRBJ1-3; 9 bases are shared with TRBD1. From germline, CDR1 is MGHRA and CDR2 YSYEKL. CDR3 length equals 13 residues. After removal of 8 bases from V and 6 bases from J, the junction contained 5 bases not matched to a gene. This chain's CDR3 is CASWGQGENTIYF. For the CDR3, the DNA is TGCGCCAGCTGGGGACAGGGAGAAAACACCATATATTTT.

This rearrangement joins TRBV2 to TRBJ2-4; 11 nucleotides line up with TRBD2. The CDR3 runs to 13 residues. V was clipped by 6 bases and J by 10 bases; unmatched bases: 5. CDR1 and CDR2 (germline): SNHLY, FYNNEI. The CDR3 bases are TGTGCCAGCAGAACTAGCGGGGGCTTAATTCAGTACTTC. It specifies CASRTSGGLIQYF. Looking up the rest from reference TRBV2 and TRBJ2-4 gives the full variable domain: EPEVTQTPSHQVTQMGQEVILRCVPISNHLYFYWYRQILGQKVEFLVSFYNNEISEKSEIFDDQFSVERPDGSNFTLKIRSTKLEDSAMYFCASRTSGGLIQYFGAGTRLSVL.

The V and J genes are TRBV5-1 and TRBJ2-6; perhaps TRBD1 as D (5 bases). Trimming shortened V by 0 bases and J by 3 bases, and 22 bases separated the two germline ends. This CDR3 comprises 20 residues. CDR1 is SGHRS and CDR2 is YFSETQ in the germline V gene. CDR3 nucleotides: TGCGCCAGCAGCTTGGATCCGTCAGGGTTAACGTCGGGTGGGGCCAACGTCCTGACTTTC. Protein sequence: CASSLDPSGLTSGGANVLTF.

The genes are TRBV5-1 and TRBJ2-7, with D possibly TRBD1 on 6 matching bases. Trimming pared 4 bases from V and 4 bases from J, leaving 9 bases between. CDR1 is SGHRS, CDR2 YFSETQ, per germline. The CDR3 runs to 12 residues. The CDR3 coding sequence is TGCGCCAGCAGCACTACAGGGTACGAGCAGTACTTC. This translates into CASSTTGYEQYF.

The V call is TRBV5-1, the J call TRBJ1-1; the match to TRBD1 covers 7 bases. Germline CDR1 SGHRS, CDR2 YFSETQ. With 0 bases clipped from V and 6 bases from J, the junction kept 11 bases outside the gene matches. The CDR3 runs to 16 residues. The CDR3 reads CASSLDPNRGLSEAFF. CDR3 DNA: TGCGCCAGCAGCTTGGATCCAAACAGGGGACTTTCTGAAGCTTTCTTT.

The J gene is TRBJ2-7, the V gene TRBV5-1, with 7 bases identical to TRBD1. The CDR3 is 14 residues long. V was clipped by 3 bases and J by 5 bases; unmatched bases: 8. The germline CDR1 and CDR2 sequences are SGHRS and YFSETQ. The CDR3 DNA sequence: TGCGCCAGCAGCTGGACAGGAGTAGGGGACGAGCAGTACTTC. This sequence encodes CASSWTGVGDEQYF.

The sample holds a few counts of this clone. V gene TRBV6-1 combines with J gene TRBJ2-7; 12 bases fit TRBD2. V dropped 2 bases and J dropped 5; count of bases not matched to a gene: 7. The CDR3 contains 16 residues. Germline lookup yields CDR1 MNHNS and CDR2 SASEGT. CDR3: CASSEPETSGGHEQYF. The CDR3 nucleotides read TGTGCCAGCAGTGAACCGGAGACTAGCGGGGGCCACGAGCAGTACTTC.

CDR3 bases: TGTGCCAGCAGTTACTCAGGGACAGCCGTTAATTCACCCCTCCACTTT. Protein: CASSYSGTAVNSPLHF. This rearrangement joins TRBV6-5 to TRBJ1-6; 7 bases are shared with TRBD1. The CDR3 runs 16 residues. Unmatched junction bases numbered 5, after V lost 0 bases and J lost 6 bases. Per the germline V gene, CDR1 is MNHEY and CDR2 is SVGAGI.

For the CDR3, the DNA is TGCGCCAGCAGGGCCGGGACTGGAACAGATACGCAGTATTTT. Translation: CASRAGTGTDTQYF. The chain combines TRBV5-1 with TRBJ2-3, with D possibly being TRBD2 (6 bases). CDR1 and CDR2 from the germline V gene are SGHRS and YFSETQ. Trimming shortened V by 5 bases and J by 3 bases, and 13 bases separated the two germline ends. The CDR3 is made up of 14 amino acids.

The chain combines TRBV9 with TRBJ2-5; maybe TRBD2 (5 bases). The ends were cut back, 3 bases at V and 4 bases at J, with 19 bases in the middle. This CDR3 has 16 amino acids. CDR1 is SGDLS, CDR2 YYNGEE, per germline. DNA for the CDR3: TGTGCCAGCAGCGCCGGCTTCGGGCGGGCGAGAGAGACCCAGTACTTC. It codes for CASSAGFGRARETQYF.

The rearrangement links TRBV19 to TRBJ1-1, with a possible D match to TRBD1 (6 bases). Trimming pared 7 bases from V and 13 bases from J, leaving 28 bases between. This CDR3 has 15 amino acids. Germline values: CDR1 LNHDA, CDR2 SQIVND (reference sequence). The CDR3 here is CASKGNAGARTRGFF. The CDR3 DNA reads TGTGCCAGTAAGGGAAATGCGGGGGCCCGAACAAGGGGTTTCTTT.

This chain links TRBV30 with TRBJ1-5; the D is unclear. Germline V lookup: CDR1 GTSNPN, CDR2 SVGIG (reference sequence). This CDR3 has 13 residues. V lost 1 base, J lost 3 bases, and 7 bases lay in between. The chain's CDR3 is CAWSGRFNQPQHF. In DNA form, the CDR3 reads TGTGCCTGGAGTGGCAGATTCAATCAGCCCCAGCATTTT.

The chain combines TRBV5-1 with TRBJ2-7; 9 nucleotides match TRBD1. In germline, CDR1 is SGHRS, CDR2 YFSETQ. This CDR3 contains 14 residues. After removal of 1 base from V and 5 bases from J, the junction contained 4 bases not matched to a gene. CDR3 sequence reads: CASSLRTGVDEQYF. CDR3 DNA sequence: TGCGCCAGCAGCTTGCGGACAGGGGTCGACGAGCAGTACTTC. Combining the CDR3 with reference TRBV5-1 and TRBJ2-7 gives the whole variable domain KAGVTQTPRYLIKTRGQQVTLSCSPISGHRSVSWYQQTPGQGLQFLFEYFSETQRNKGNFPGRFSGRQFSNSRSEMNVSTLELGDSALYLCASSLRTGVDEQYFGPGTRLTVT.

This chain joins TRBV25-1 and TRBJ2-7; no definite D call. Germline V lookup: CDR1 MGHDK, CDR2 SYGVNS. This CDR3 region has 12 residues. V lost 9 bases and J 0 bases, leaving 9 bases between the germline ends. CDR3: CASGQVSYEQYF. The CDR3 DNA reads TGTGCCAGTGGGCAGGTCTCCTACGAGCAGTACTTC.

This clone was counted only a few times. This sequence joins TRBV2 and TRBJ2-1; D gene uncertain. The CDR3 is made up of 12 amino acids. Per the germline V gene, CDR1 is SNHLY and CDR2 is FYNNEI. The V end was cut by 4 bases, the J end by 12 bases, with 13 bases between. The CDR3 sequence is CASSGAPRRQFF. The CDR3 region has the DNA TGTGCCAGCAGTGGGGCTCCCCGCCGGCAGTTCTTC.

The chain joins TRBV28 to TRBJ2-1, with 14 bases lining up with TRBD2. The length of the CDR3 is 23 residues. Germline CDR1 is MDHEN and CDR2 is SYDVKM. V was clipped by 3 bases and J by 8 bases; unmatched bases: 27. CDR3 DNA sequence: TGTGCCAGCAGTTTTTCTCATTGGGGGCTTTCTCTTATGACTAGCGGGAGGGGGGATGAGCAGTTCTTC. This encodes CASSFSHWGLSLMTSGRGDEQFF. Full variable domain (outside the CDR3, taken from reference TRBV28 and TRBJ2-1): DVKVTQSSRYLVKRTGEKVFLECVQDMDHENMFWYRQDPGLGLRLIYFSYDVKMKEKGDIPEGYSVSREKKERFSLILESASTNQTSMYLCASSFSHWGLSLMTSGRGDEQFFGPGTRLTVL.

This chain uses TRBV6-5 with TRBJ1-3; TRBD1 is a possible D gene (6 bases). The V gene lost 7 bases and the J gene lost 3 bases, with 16 bases spanning the gap. Germline CDR1 and CDR2: MNHEY and SVGAGI. CDR3 length equals 15 residues. The CDR3 DNA reads TGTGCCAGCATCTCATATACAGGGAGTGGAAACACCATATATTTT. This encodes CASISYTGSGNTIYF.

V is TRBV5-1 and J is TRBJ1-4; TRBD1 is a possible D gene (5 bases). V was trimmed by 0 bases and J by 7 bases, leaving 22 bases between them. The CDR3 has 18 amino acids. From germline, CDR1 is SGHRS and CDR2 YFSETQ. Here the CDR3 DNA reads TGCGCCAGCAGCTTGGTCGCCAGTTCCAGGGCCAAGGGTGAAAAACTGTTTTTT. It yields the protein CASSLVASSRAKGEKLFF.

The V and J genes are TRBV5-8 and TRBJ2-3; TRBD2 matches at 7 bases. The germline gives CDR1 SGHTS, CDR2 YDEGEE. There are 12 residues in the CDR3. Trimming at V came to 1 base and at J to 10 bases, leaving 3 bases not matched to a gene. CDR3 nucleotide sequence: TGTGCCAGCAGCTTGTCGGGGGGTGCGCAGTATTTT. As protein: CASSLSGGAQYF.